Listed below are T cell receptor beta chains from one sample, sequenced in a study of blood T cell repertoires in COVID-19. Clones were read by immunoSEQ multiplex PCR, and TCRdb kept only the in-frame ones, dropping some. The data contain roughly 61,000 clones, about 91% of them singletons. Sequenced sample: peripheral blood. These receptors originate from a man between 60 and 70 years old with acute or convalescent COVID-19. The CDR3 runs from the conserved cysteine through the conserved F or W. Fields, in order: clone size, V gene, J gene, D gene, CDR3 DNA, CDR3 protein. A D gene is named only where the DNA matches it firmly. A clone size is listed for some rows: how often the clone was seen (once, few, many), or a class if it is expanded.

>-|TRBV3-1/TRBV3-2|TRBJ2-2|-
TGTGCCAGCAGCCAAGATAGCCTAGGCGAGCCGAACACCGGGGAGCTGTTTTTT
CASSQDSLGEPNTGELFF
>-|TRBV28|TRBJ2-2|-
TGTGCCAGCAGTTTACGCCCGGGCGGGACCCCAACCACCGGGGAGCTGTTTTTT
CASSLRPGGTPTTGELFF
>once|TRBV9|TRBJ1-3|-
TGTGCCAGCAGCGTTGGACATGCTGCTGGAAACACCATATATTTT
CASSVGHAAGNTIYF
>-|TRBV2|TRBJ2-1|-
TGTGCCAGCAGTGGTGAGGGTGTAGGCTACAATGAGCAGTTCTTC
CASSGEGVGYNEQFF
>-|TRBV5-1|TRBJ2-7|-
TGCGCCAGCAGCTTGGTTCAGGGCTCCTACGAGCAGTACTTC
CASSLVQGSYEQYF
>-|TRBV27|TRBJ1-2|-
TGTGCCAGCAGTTTATCGGTCGGGTTCGGCTACACCTTC
CASSLSVGFGYTF
>-|TRBV3-1/TRBV3-2|TRBJ1-1|TRBD1
TGTGCCAGCAGCTCCCTACAGGGGGCTGAAGCTTTCTTT
CASSSLQGAEAFF
>-|TRBV28|TRBJ1-2|-
TGTGCCAGCAGTTTATCCCCAGGAAAGAGCTACACCTTC
CASSLSPGKSYTF
>-|TRBV11-3|TRBJ2-7|-
TGTGCCAGCAGCTCCCCCCCCCGGTCCTACGAGCAGTACTTC
CASSSPPRSYEQYF
>-|TRBV19|TRBJ2-2|-
TGTGCCAGTAGTATAGCCCGGGGGGCTCTTGGGGAGCTGTTTTTT
CASSIARGALGELFF
>-|TRBV6-5|TRBJ2-3|-
TGTGCCAGCACCCGCCGGGAGTTTGACAATACGCAGTATTTT
CASTRREFDNTQYF
>few|TRBV19|TRBJ2-7|TRBD2
TGTGCCAGTAGTATACAGTCTAGCGGGACCTACGAGCAGTACTTC
CASSIQSSGTYEQYF
>-|TRBV5-6|TRBJ2-2|-
TGTGCCAGCAGCTTCCCAGTCACCGGGGAGCTGTTTTTT
CASSFPVTGELFF
>-|TRBV7-9|TRBJ2-2|-
TGTGCCAGCAGCTTAGCAGGGAGCCCCGGGGAGCTGTTTTTT
CASSLAGSPGELFF
>-|TRBV5-1|TRBJ1-1|-
TGCGCCAGCAGCTTGGGAGGTAACACTGAAGCTTTCTTT
CASSLGGNTEAFF
>-|TRBV6-1|TRBJ2-1|TRBD1
TGTGCCAGCAGTGAAGGGAGGGACAGGCCCTACAATGAGCAGTTCTTC
CASSEGRDRPYNEQFF
>-|TRBV13|TRBJ2-1|TRBD2
TGTGCCAGCAGCTTTCTGGGGACTAGCGGGCATGGCGTCTACAATGAGCAGTTCTTC
CASSFLGTSGHGVYNEQFF
>-|TRBV5-1|TRBJ2-5|-
TGCGCCAGCAGCCGGACATCGCCCGGGAGAGAAGAGACCCAGTACTTC
CASSRTSPGREETQYF
>-|TRBV7-2|TRBJ2-1|-
TGTGCCAGCTCCGGACTCCGCTACAATGAGCAGTTCTTC
CASSGLRYNEQFF
>-|TRBV4-2|TRBJ2-1|TRBD2
TGTGCCAGCAGACCGCAGCGACTAGCGGGAATGGATGAGCAGTTCTTC
CASRPQRLAGMDEQFF
>-|TRBV27|TRBJ2-5|-
TGTGCCAGCAGTCAATCGTACAGGATACAAGAGACCCAGTACTTC
CASSQSYRIQETQYF
>-|TRBV6-4|TRBJ1-1|-
TGTGCCAGCAGCGAAGCCAGGGGTGGGGGGAACACTGAAGCTTTCTTT
CASSEARGGGNTEAFF
>-|TRBV27|TRBJ1-1|TRBD1
TGTGCCAGCGGGGACAGGGGGCCGGACACTGAAGCTTTCTTT
CASGDRGPDTEAFF
>-|TRBV18|TRBJ1-6|-
TGTGCCAGCTCACCACCGGCAGGGAAGAGTTCACCCCTCCACTTT
CASSPPAGKSSPLHF
>-|TRBV3-1/TRBV3-2|TRBJ1-6|-
TGTGCCAGCAGCCAAGCCTCAGGGGTTAATTCACCCCTCCACTTT
CASSQASGVNSPLHF
>-|TRBV3-1/TRBV3-2|TRBJ1-2|-
TGTGCCAGCAGCAAGGAACAGGGAGCGGCCTGGCGGGGCTACACCTTC
CASSKEQGAAWRGYTF
>-|TRBV14|TRBJ1-1|-
TGTGCCAGCAGCCAAGATTGGATGAGTTTTGGAAAAAAAACAGGGAACACTGAAGCTTTCTTT
CASSQDWMSFGKKTGNTEAFF
>-|TRBV6-2/TRBV6-3|TRBJ1-5|-
TGTGCCAGCAGTTACCCCGGGGGAGAAAATCAGCCCCAGCATTTT
CASSYPGGENQPQHF
>-|TRBV11-3|TRBJ1-2|-
TGTGCCAGCAGCTTAGACAGGGCTAACTATGGCTACACCTTC
CASSLDRANYGYTF
>-|TRBV30|TRBJ2-2|TRBD1
TGTGCCTGGGCCGCCTGGACAGGGGGAGGTACCGGGGAGCTGTTTTTT
CAWAAWTGGGTGELFF
>-|TRBV6-5|TRBJ1-2|-
TGTGCCAGCAGTTTTAGTGGGGCCAATGGCTACACCTTC
CASSFSGANGYTF
>-|TRBV28|TRBJ1-5|-
TGTGCCAGCTCCGGGAGTCAATATAGCAATCAGCCCCAGCATTTT
CASSGSQYSNQPQHF
>-|TRBV28|TRBJ2-7|TRBD1
TGTGCCAGCAGCGACAGGGTTTACGAGCAGTACTTC
CASSDRVYEQYF
>-|TRBV28|TRBJ1-2|-
TGTGCCAGCAGTCCGGGCCCGGGGGTGGGCTATGGCTACACCTTC
CASSPGPGVGYGYTF
>-|TRBV5-1|TRBJ1-5|TRBD1
TGCGCCAGCAGCTTGTCAGGGGGCGGTCAGCCCCAGCATTTT
CASSLSGGGQPQHF
>-|TRBV5-1|TRBJ2-2|-
TGCGCCAGCAGCTTGGTACTGGGACAGAACACCGGGGAGCTGTTTTTT
CASSLVLGQNTGELFF
>once|TRBV5-1|TRBJ2-5|TRBD2
TGCGCCAGCAGCTCGAGGACTAGCGGGAGGGCAGAGACCCAGTACTTC
CASSSRTSGRAETQYF
>-|TRBV6-5|TRBJ1-5|TRBD1
TGTGCCAGCAGTTCTCAGGGGGTGGTGGGTCAGCCCCAGCATTTT
CASSSQGVVGQPQHF
>-|TRBV7-6|TRBJ1-5|-
TGTGCCAGCAGCTTAGAGGCAGGGCGGCCCCAGCATTTT
CASSLEAGRPQHF
>-|TRBV6-1|TRBJ1-5|-
TGTGCCAGCAGTGAAGGCAGGTATAGCAATCAGCCCCAGCATTTT
CASSEGRYSNQPQHF